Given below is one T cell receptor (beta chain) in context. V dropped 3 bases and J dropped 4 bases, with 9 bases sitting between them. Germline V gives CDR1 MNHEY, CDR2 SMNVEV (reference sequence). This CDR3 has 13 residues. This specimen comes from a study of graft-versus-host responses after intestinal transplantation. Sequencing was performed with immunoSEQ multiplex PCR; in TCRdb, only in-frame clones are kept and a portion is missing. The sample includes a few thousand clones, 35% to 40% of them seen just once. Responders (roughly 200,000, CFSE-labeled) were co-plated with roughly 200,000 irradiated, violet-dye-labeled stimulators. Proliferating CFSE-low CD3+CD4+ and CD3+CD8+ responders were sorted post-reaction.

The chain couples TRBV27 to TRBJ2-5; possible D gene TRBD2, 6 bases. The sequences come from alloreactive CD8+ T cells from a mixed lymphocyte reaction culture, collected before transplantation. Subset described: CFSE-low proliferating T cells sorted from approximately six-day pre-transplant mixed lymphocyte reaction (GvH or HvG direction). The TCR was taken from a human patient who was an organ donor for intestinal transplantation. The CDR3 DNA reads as TGTGCCAGCAGTTTCTCGCGGGGAGAGACCCAGTACTTC. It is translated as CASSFSRGETQYF.